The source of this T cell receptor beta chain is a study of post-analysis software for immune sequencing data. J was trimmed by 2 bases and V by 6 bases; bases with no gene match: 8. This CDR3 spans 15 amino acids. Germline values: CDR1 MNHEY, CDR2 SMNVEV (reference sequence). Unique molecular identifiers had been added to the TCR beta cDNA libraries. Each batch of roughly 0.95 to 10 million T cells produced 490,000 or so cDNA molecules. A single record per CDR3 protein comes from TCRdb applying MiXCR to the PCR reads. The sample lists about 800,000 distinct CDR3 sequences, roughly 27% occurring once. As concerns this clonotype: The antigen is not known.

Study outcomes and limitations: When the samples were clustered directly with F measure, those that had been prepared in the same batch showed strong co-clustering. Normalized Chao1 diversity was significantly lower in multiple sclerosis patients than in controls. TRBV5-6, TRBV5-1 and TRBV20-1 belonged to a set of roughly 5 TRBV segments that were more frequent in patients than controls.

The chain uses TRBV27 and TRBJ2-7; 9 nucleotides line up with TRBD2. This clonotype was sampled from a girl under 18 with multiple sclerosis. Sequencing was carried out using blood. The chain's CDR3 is CASSTRGLATYEQYF. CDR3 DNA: TGTGCCAGCAGCACGCGGGGACTAGCTACCTACGAGCAGTACTTC.